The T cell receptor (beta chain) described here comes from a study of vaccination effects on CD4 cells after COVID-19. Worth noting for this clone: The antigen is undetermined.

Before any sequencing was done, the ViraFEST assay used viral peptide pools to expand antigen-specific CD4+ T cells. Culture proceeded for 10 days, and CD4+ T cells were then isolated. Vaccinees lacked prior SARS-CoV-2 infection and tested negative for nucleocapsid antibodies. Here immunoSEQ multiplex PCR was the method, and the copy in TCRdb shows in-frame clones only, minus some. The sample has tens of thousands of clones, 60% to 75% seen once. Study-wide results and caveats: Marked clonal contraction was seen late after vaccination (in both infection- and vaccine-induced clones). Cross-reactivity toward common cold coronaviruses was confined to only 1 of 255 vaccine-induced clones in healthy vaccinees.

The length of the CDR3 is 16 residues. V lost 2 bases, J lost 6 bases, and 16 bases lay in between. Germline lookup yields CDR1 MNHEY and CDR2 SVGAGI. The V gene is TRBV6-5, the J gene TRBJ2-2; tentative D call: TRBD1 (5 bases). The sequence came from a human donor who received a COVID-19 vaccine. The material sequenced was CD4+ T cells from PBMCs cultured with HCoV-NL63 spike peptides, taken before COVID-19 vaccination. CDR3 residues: CASSYLGQGKPGELFF. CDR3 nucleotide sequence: TGTGCCAGCAGTTACCTTGGGCAGGGTAAACCCGGGGAGCTGTTTTTT.